The clone carrying this TCR beta chain was observed many times. MiXCR, run by TCRdb on the 5' RACE reads, gives a single entry per CDR3 protein. The table records hundreds of thousands of distinct CDR3 sequences, around 8.1% of them present only once. Germline loops: CDR1 LGHNA, CDR2 YSLEER. V lost 0 bases to trimming and J lost 4 bases, with 13 bases between them. The CDR3 runs to 16 residues. The data were taken from a study of identical twins. Another study also made use of these data, one on yellow fever vaccine responses in identical twins.

The sample consisted of memory (CD45RO+) T cells sorted from blood. V is TRBV4-3 and J is TRBJ2-1; weak D call: TRBD2 (6 bases). This sequence was found in a woman between 18 and 29 years old in good health. The CDR3 region is CASSQDLTSLYNEQFF. Written as DNA, the CDR3 is TGCGCCAGCAGCCAAGATCTCACTAGCCTATACAATGAGCAGTTCTTC.